This T cell receptor (beta chain) was recovered during a study of radiotherapy plus CTLA-4 blockade in lung cancer. This CDR3 comprises 17 residues. CDR1 is SGHTA, CDR2 FQGNSA, per germline. Trimming at V came to 3 bases and at J to 7 bases, leaving 9 bases not matched to a gene. The assay was immunoSEQ multiplex PCR, and TCRdb's table has in-frame clones only and misses some. The sample gives around 110,000 clones, approximately 87% of which show up once; less than 2.5% is in the top ten. The rearrangement uses TRBV7-2 and TRBJ1-6; 10 bases match TRBD1. The input for sequencing was peripheral blood, taken from a patient treated with radiotherapy plus ipilimumab. The receptor comes from a human donor with non-small cell lung cancer that progressed on radiotherapy plus ipilimumab. Some clones in this sample may be carry-over from other donors' samples. The DNA of the CDR3 is TGTGCCAGCAGCTTCACGACAGGGGGCGCGTGGAATTCACCCCTCCACTTT. It yields the protein CASSFTTGGAWNSPLHF.